This T cell receptor (beta chain) came from a study of blood T cell repertoires in COVID-19. CDR1 and CDR2 (germline): SGHAT, FQNNGV. The CDR3 extends over 17 amino acids. V was cut by 3 bases and J by 0 bases, with 16 bases left in between. Participant-given clinical history determined each cohort assignment. Two negative PCRs, clearance, or symptom resolution had been documented for recovered Cohort 3 donors. Original processing notes: Amplified reference gene primers provided the basis for estimating nucleated cell counts. TCRdb's table, derived via immunoSEQ multiplex PCR, lists solely in-frame clones and lacks some. V and J calls and clone size follow that table, whereas D and trimming were derived from the DNA. In the table there are roughly 200,000 clones, approximately 75% of which are singletons.

Source material: PBMCs or T cells enriched from blood (not recorded which). This sequence originates from a man aged 35 to 55 who had recovered from COVID-19. The chain recombines TRBV11-2 with TRBJ2-3, with unresolved D. The CDR3: CASSFRSLVSSTDTQYF. DNA of the CDR3: TGTGCCAGCAGCTTTCGTAGTCTTGTCTCTAGCACAGATACGCAGTATTTT.